Described below is a single T cell receptor beta chain sequence and its context. What it binds is not known. This record belongs to a study of OX40 agonist ivuxolimab in advanced cancers. Study-wide context: Under the entry rules, prior anti-PD-1, anti-PD-L1 or anti-CTLA-4 therapy was allowed, and roughly 39% had some. Points from the study as a whole: Normalized T-cell clonal expansion was also low in some nonresponders.

The germline V gene has CDR1 SGHNT and CDR2 YYREEE (reference sequence). Trimming stripped 3 bases from V and 1 base from J, with 10 bases between. CDR3 length: 14 residues. Using immunoSEQ multiplex PCR, the repertoire was profiled, and TCRdb retains in-frame clones only, with some absent. Of about 46,000 clones in the sample, approximately 83% were seen once. This chain links TRBV5-4 with TRBJ1-2; tentatively, D is TRBD1 (5 bases). The clonotype comes from an adult with an advanced solid tumor such as melanoma, head and neck, liver or kidney cancer. This sample comprised CD4+ or CD8+ T cells sorted from blood, obtained in a trial of the OX40 agonist ivuxolimab. The CDR3: CASSWGTGNYGYTF. CDR3 bases: TGTGCCAGCAGCTGGGGGACGGGTAACTATGGCTACACCTTC. The complete variable domain, with remaining parts taken from reference TRBV5-4 and TRBJ1-2, reads ETGVTQSPTHLIKTRGQQVTLRCSSQSGHNTVSWYQQALGQGPQFIFQYYREEENGRGNFPPRFSGLQFPNYSSELNVNALELDDSALYLCASSWGTGNYGYTFGSGTRLTVV.